This TCR beta chain originates from a study of blood T cell repertoires in COVID-19. Authors' analysis steps: Amplification of reference gene primers was used by the study to estimate nucleated cell counts. Profiled with immunoSEQ multiplex PCR; TCRdb holds only in-frame clones, not every one. V, J and clone size derive from that table, while D and trimming were established from the DNA sequence. The sample comprises about 39,000 clones, about 86% of which are singletons, and over 5% rests with the top ten. This clone showed up just once. J gave up 9 bases and V 4 bases, and 5 bases lay outside the gene matches. This CDR3 has 15 residues. Germline CDR1 reads LNHDA; CDR2 reads SQIVND (reference sequence).

The TCR was taken from a man between 40 and 49 years old with active COVID-19. The V gene is TRBV19, the J gene TRBJ2-1, with TRBD2 matching over 14 bases. Sample: peripheral blood. DNA for the CDR3: TGTGCCAGTAGTACCCAGACTAGCGGGAGGGGTGAGCAGTTCTTC. As protein: CASSTQTSGRGEQFF.